Listed here are 27 T cell receptor beta chains from one sample, sequenced in a study of graft-versus-host responses after intestinal transplantation. The authors plated around 200,000 CFSE-labeled responder cells with around 200,000 irradiated, violet-dye-labeled stimulator cells. The assay was immunoSEQ multiplex PCR, and TCRdb's table has in-frame clones only and misses some. The profile shows several thousand clones, roughly 30% of them singletons. Sequenced here: alloreactive CD8+ T cells from a mixed lymphocyte reaction culture, sampled before transplantation. As for subset: CFSE-low proliferating T cells sorted from roughly six-day pre-transplant mixed lymphocyte reaction (GvH or HvG direction). The receptors were gathered from a human patient who was an organ donor for intestinal transplantation.

The chain joins TRBV11-2 to TRBJ2-7; 11 positions agree with TRBD2. The germline gives CDR1 SGHAT, CDR2 FQNNGV. The CDR3 sequence is 16 residues long. V trimming: 4 bases; J trimming: 3 bases; junction bases outside the gene matches: 8. The CDR3 spells CASSSLTSGAIYEQYF. The DNA for the CDR3 is TGTGCCAGCAGCTCACTGACTAGCGGGGCGATCTACGAGCAGTACTTC.

The chain joins TRBV19 to TRBJ2-1; possibly TRBD2 for D (6 bases). The V gene lost 5 bases and the J gene lost 0 bases, with 11 bases spanning the gap. This CDR3 is built from 15 residues. Germline values: CDR1 LNHDA, CDR2 SQIVND (reference sequence). The CDR3: CASSRGLSSYNEQFF. The CDR3 coding sequence is TGTGCCAGTAGTCGGGGGTTGAGCTCCTACAATGAGCAGTTCTTC. The full variable domain, in which reference TRBV19 and TRBJ2-1 provide the parts outside the CDR3, is DGGITQSPKYLFRKEGQNVTLSCEQNLNHDAMYWYRQDPGQGLRLIYYSQIVNDFQKGDIAEGYSVSREKKESFPLTVTSAQKNPTAFYLCASSRGLSSYNEQFFGPGTRLTVL.

This clone is classed as medium-sized. The rearrangement uses TRBV7-9 and TRBJ2-7, with 10 bases that match TRBD2. The CDR3 totals 16 residues. V was clipped by 5 bases and J by 6 bases; unmatched bases: 13. Germline V gene data show CDR1 as SEHNR and CDR2 as FQNEAQ (reference sequence). The CDR3 nucleotides read TGTGCCAGCAGCCCTCGGACTAGCGGCCCTACCCCCGAGCAGTACTTC. It specifies CASSPRTSGPTPEQYF. The whole variable domain, filled in from reference TRBV7-9 and TRBJ2-7, reads DTGVSQNPRHKITKRGQNVTFRCDPISEHNRLYWYRQTLGQGPEFLTYFQNEAQLEKSRLLSDRFSAERPKGSFSTLEIQRTEQGDSAMYLCASSPRTSGPTPEQYFGPGTRLTVT.

V and J are TRBV27 and TRBJ2-7, with 7 bases aligning to TRBD1. This CDR3 spans 12 amino acids. V lost 6 bases to trimming and J lost 6 bases; unmatched junction nucleotides: 5. Germline V gene data show CDR1 as MNHEY and CDR2 as SMNVEV (reference sequence). Here the CDR3 reads CASSTTGVEQYF. The DNA of the CDR3 is TGTGCCAGCAGCACAACAGGGGTCGAGCAGTACTTC.

This clone was detected only a few times. The rearrangement joins TRBV9 to TRBJ2-5; weak D call: TRBD1 (6 bases). Between the trimmed V and J ends, which lost 0 bases and 3 bases, there was a span of 12 bases. Germline V gives CDR1 SGDLS, CDR2 YYNGEE. The CDR3 length is 15 residues. In DNA, the CDR3 is TGTGCCAGCAGCGTAGTAGGGGGTGAGAAAGAGACCCAGTACTTC. Translating it yields CASSVVGGEKETQYF.

This clone rates as medium-sized. The chain is built from TRBV19 and TRBJ2-5, with 10 nucleotides matching TRBD2. CDR3 size: 16 residues. The junction had 5 bases not matched to a gene; V was cut back by 1 base and J by 3 bases. The germline CDR1 and CDR2 sequences are LNHDA and SQIVND (reference sequence). This chain's CDR3 is CASSIVQAGGKETQYF. DNA for the CDR3: TGTGCCAGTAGTATAGTCCAAGCGGGAGGGAAAGAGACCCAGTACTTC.

CDR3 amino acids: CASSAGMWMMDIQYF. CDR3 sequence (DNA): TGTGCCAGCAGCGCGGGTATGTGGATGATGGACATTCAGTACTTC. The V call is TRBV9, the J call TRBJ2-4, with D uncertain. V dropped 3 bases and J dropped 8 bases, with 18 bases sitting between them. The CDR3 has 15 amino acids. Germline lookup yields CDR1 SGDLS and CDR2 YYNGEE.

The chain couples TRBV7-3 to TRBJ2-7; 10 bases agree with TRBD1. The CDR3 length is 15 residues. Germline loops: CDR1 SGHTA, CDR2 FQGTGA. The V and J ends lost 3 bases and 5 bases, in that order; junction bases with no gene match: 7. CDR3 sequence reads: CASSFTTGGHNEQYF. CDR3 DNA sequence: TGTGCCAGCAGCTTCACGACAGGGGGCCATAACGAGCAGTACTTC.

In its sample, this clone was seen a few times. The genes are TRBV25-1 and TRBJ2-7, with D tentatively TRBD1 (6 bases). The germline gives CDR1 MGHDK, CDR2 SYGVNS. The CDR3 spans 17 residues. Trimming took 1 base from V and 2 from J, leaving 18 bases between them. This CDR3 is CASSEWVGRGSAYEQYF. CDR3 DNA sequence: TGTGCCAGCAGTGAATGGGTTGGCAGGGGTTCTGCCTACGAGCAGTACTTC.

The V call is TRBV5-4, the J call TRBJ2-1; possibly TRBD2 for D (5 bases). Trimming removed 2 bases at V and 6 bases at J, with 15 bases between. Germline CDR1 and CDR2: SGHNT and YYREEE (reference sequence). The CDR3 covers 15 residues. The DNA for the CDR3 is TGTGCCAGCAGCTTCATCGGGTCGGGAAGCAATGAGCAGTTCTTC. The encoded protein is CASSFIGSGSNEQFF.

The chain uses TRBV7-6 and TRBJ2-1; the D is unclear. Germline V gene sequence: CDR1 SGHVS, CDR2 FNYEAQ. Trimming shortened V by 5 bases and J by 8 bases, and 16 bases separated the two germline ends. This CDR3 contains 14 residues. CDR3 region: CASSPYPNLDEQFF. DNA for the CDR3: TGTGCCAGCAGCCCCTACCCCAATCTCGATGAGCAGTTCTTC. Looking up the rest from reference TRBV7-6 and TRBJ2-1 gives the full variable domain: GAGVSQSPRYKVTKRGQDVALRCDPISGHVSLYWYRQALGQGPEFLTYFNYEAQQDKSGLPNDRFSAERPEGSISTLTIQRTEQRDSAMYRCASSPYPNLDEQFFGPGTRLTVL.

This sequence joins TRBV4-1 and TRBJ2-7, with TRBD2 matching 11 bases. CDR1 MGHRA and CDR2 YSYEKL come from the germline V gene. V lost 1 base, J lost 4 bases, and 6 bases stayed unmatched. This CDR3 is built from 16 residues. The DNA for the CDR3 is TGCGCCAGCAGCCAAGCCGGGACTAGCGGCTCGTACGAGCAGTACTTC. Protein sequence: CASSQAGTSGSYEQYF.

J is TRBJ1-1 and V is TRBV9, with a weak D call TRBD1 (6 bases). CDR3 length: 16 residues. Germline V gene data show CDR1 as SGDLS and CDR2 as YYNGEE. Deletions cut 0 bases from V and 4 bases from J, with 16 bases between. This CDR3 is CASSVVLPGHFTEAFF. The CDR3 bases are TGTGCCAGCAGCGTAGTATTGCCGGGACATTTCACTGAAGCTTTCTTT.

By proportion, this clone is medium-sized. The V call is TRBV2, the J call TRBJ2-7; tentatively, D is TRBD2 (5 bases). The CDR3 is 14 residues long. Trimming took 4 bases from V and 2 from J, leaving 12 bases between them. The V gene's germline CDR1 is SNHLY and CDR2 FYNNEI. The CDR3 is CASSVAGRTYEQYF. The CDR3 DNA sequence: TGTGCCAGCAGTGTGGCGGGTCGAACCTACGAGCAGTACTTC.

The chain couples TRBV19 to TRBJ2-5; unclear D gene. The CDR3 loop spans 13 amino acids. Trimming shortened V by 5 bases and J by 2 bases, and 9 bases separated the two germline ends. Germline CDR1 and CDR2: LNHDA and SQIVND (reference sequence). Written as DNA, the CDR3 is TGTGCCAGTAGTGTAGTAGCACAAGAGACCCAGTACTTC. Encoded protein: CASSVVAQETQYF.

This clone appeared a few times. V gene TRBV27 combines with J gene TRBJ2-5; 7 positions match TRBD2. After removal of 5 bases from V and 5 bases from J, the junction contained 11 bases not matched to a gene. Germline CDR1 reads MNHEY; CDR2 reads SMNVEV (reference sequence). CDR3 length equals 15 residues. This CDR3 reads CASSQPSAGVETQYF. CDR3 DNA sequence: TGTGCCAGCAGTCAACCCTCGGCGGGGGTTGAGACCCAGTACTTC.

This clone counts as medium-sized (0.01 to 0.1%). The rearrangement joins TRBV6-5 to TRBJ2-1; 11 nucleotides line up with TRBD2. Germline loops: CDR1 MNHEY, CDR2 SVGAGI. The CDR3 totals 14 residues. Unmatched junction bases numbered 1, after V lost 5 bases and J lost 4 bases. The CDR3 sequence: CASSRLAGYNEQFF. In DNA form, the CDR3 reads TGTGCCAGCAGTCGACTAGCGGGGTACAATGAGCAGTTCTTC.

The chain employs TRBV5-4 and TRBJ2-3; TRBD2 agrees at 14 bases. Per the germline V gene, CDR1 is SGHNT and CDR2 is YYREEE (reference sequence). The ends lost 4 bases at V and 2 bases at J; junction bases unmatched: 3. The CDR3 loop spans 16 amino acids. CDR3 residues: CASSRLAGGVTDTQYF. The CDR3 DNA reads TGTGCCAGCAGCCGACTAGCGGGAGGGGTCACAGATACGCAGTATTTT.

The sample holds a few counts of this clone. The gene calls are TRBV5-6 and TRBJ2-1; D not resolved. Germline V gene sequence: CDR1 SGHDT, CDR2 YYEEEE. The CDR3 length is 13 residues. Trimming pared 4 bases from V and 3 bases from J, leaving 8 bases between. Here the CDR3 reads CASSTVNYNEQFF. CDR3 coding DNA: TGTGCCAGCAGCACAGTCAACTACAATGAGCAGTTCTTC.

This clone has more than one count but fewer than ten. The chain couples TRBV7-6 to TRBJ1-1; D is possibly TRBD1 (5 bases). Germline V gene lookup returns CDR1 SGHVS and CDR2 FNYEAQ. The V end lost 1 base, the J end lost 5 bases, and 11 bases lay between the germline ends. The CDR3 extends over 14 amino acids. The CDR3 loop reads CASSLEAGGTEAFF. CDR3 DNA: TGTGCCAGCAGCTTAGAGGCGGGGGGGACTGAAGCTTTCTTT. Supplemented by reference TRBV7-6 and TRBJ1-1, the full variable domain reads GAGVSQSPRYKVTKRGQDVALRCDPISGHVSLYWYRQALGQGPEFLTYFNYEAQQDKSGLPNDRFSAERPEGSISTLTIQRTEQRDSAMYRCASSLEAGGTEAFFGQGTRLTVV.

This clone occurred a few times. This CDR3 reads CASSFTQARETQYF. CDR3 nucleotides: TGTGCCAGCAGCTTCACCCAGGCCCGGGAGACCCAGTACTTC. The chain couples TRBV4-2 to TRBJ2-5, with D hard to call. Germline V lookup: CDR1 LGHNA, CDR2 YNFKEQ. The germline V and J ends were trimmed by 5 bases and 5 bases, with 15 bases remaining between them. The CDR3 contains 14 residues.

CDR3: CASLKGAGGELFF. In DNA, the CDR3 is TGTGCCAGCCTAAAGGGGGCGGGCGGGGAGCTGTTTTTT. The V and J genes are TRBV2 and TRBJ2-2; 7 bases line up with TRBD1. With V trimmed by 8 bases and J by 7 bases, 7 bases remained unmatched. The CDR3 runs 13 residues. Germline V gene lookup returns CDR1 SNHLY and CDR2 FYNNEI.

This chain connects TRBV9 to TRBJ1-5; D is possibly TRBD1 (6 bases). There are 14 residues in the CDR3. V lost 0 bases to trimming and J lost 5 bases, with 9 bases between them. Germline V lookup: CDR1 SGDLS, CDR2 YYNGEE. In DNA, the CDR3 is TGTGCCAGCAGCGTAGCAGGGGTCCATCAGCCCCAGCATTTT. This encodes CASSVAGVHQPQHF.

As for this clone: One junction end disagrees with the germline gene, perhaps due to a read error. The V and J genes are TRBV6-4 and TRBJ2-7, with 7 bases that match TRBD1. The CDR3 has 14 amino acids. Germline lookup yields CDR1 MRHNA and CDR2 SNTAGT. The CDR3 here is CASSYSAGGYEQYF. CDR3 in DNA: TGTGCCAGCAGTTACTCGGCAGGGGGCTACGAGCAGTACTTC.

The chain carries TRBV10-2 and TRBJ2-3; tentative D call: TRBD2 (7 bases). CDR1 and CDR2 (germline): WSHSY, SAAADI. CDR3 length equals 16 residues. Trimming took 6 bases from V and 4 from J, leaving 20 bases between them. The DNA for the CDR3 is TGCGCCAGCAGCTTGATGCCAGGGGCGGGAGCAGATACGCAGTATTTT. This sequence encodes CASSLMPGAGADTQYF.

The chain uses TRBV29-1 and TRBJ2-2; D possibly corresponds to TRBD1 (5 bases). Per the germline V gene, CDR1 is SQVTM and CDR2 is ANQGSEA. Trimming left V 5 bases short and J 3 bases short, with 10 bases between. This CDR3 comprises 13 residues. CDR3 sequence: CSVQGTDTGELFF. CDR3 nucleotides: TGCAGCGTTCAGGGTACGGACACCGGGGAGCTGTTTTTT.

This chain links TRBV21-1 with TRBJ2-2; TRBD1 was called by the table and not checked on the DNA. TRBV21-1 is recorded as a pseudogene. The length of the CDR3 is 12 residues. CDR3 protein: CASRQGTGELFF. The CDR3 DNA follows: TGTGCCAGCAGACAGGGCACCGGGGAGCTGTTTTTT.